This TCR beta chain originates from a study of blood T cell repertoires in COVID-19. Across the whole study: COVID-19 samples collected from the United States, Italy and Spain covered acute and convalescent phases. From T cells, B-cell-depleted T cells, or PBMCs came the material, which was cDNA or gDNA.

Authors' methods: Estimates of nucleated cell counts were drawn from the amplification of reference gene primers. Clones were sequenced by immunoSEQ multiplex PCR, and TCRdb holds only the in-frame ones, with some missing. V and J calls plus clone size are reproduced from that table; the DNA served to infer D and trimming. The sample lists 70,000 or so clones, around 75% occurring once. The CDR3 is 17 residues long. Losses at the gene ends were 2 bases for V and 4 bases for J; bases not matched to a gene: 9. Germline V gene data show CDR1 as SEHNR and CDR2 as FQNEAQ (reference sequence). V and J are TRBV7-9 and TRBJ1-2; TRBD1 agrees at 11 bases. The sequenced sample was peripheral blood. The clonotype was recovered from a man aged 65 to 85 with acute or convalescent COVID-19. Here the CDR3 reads CASSLLTGQGAVYGYTF. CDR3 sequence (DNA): TGTGCCAGCAGCTTACTAACAGGACAGGGGGCTGTCTATGGCTACACCTTC.